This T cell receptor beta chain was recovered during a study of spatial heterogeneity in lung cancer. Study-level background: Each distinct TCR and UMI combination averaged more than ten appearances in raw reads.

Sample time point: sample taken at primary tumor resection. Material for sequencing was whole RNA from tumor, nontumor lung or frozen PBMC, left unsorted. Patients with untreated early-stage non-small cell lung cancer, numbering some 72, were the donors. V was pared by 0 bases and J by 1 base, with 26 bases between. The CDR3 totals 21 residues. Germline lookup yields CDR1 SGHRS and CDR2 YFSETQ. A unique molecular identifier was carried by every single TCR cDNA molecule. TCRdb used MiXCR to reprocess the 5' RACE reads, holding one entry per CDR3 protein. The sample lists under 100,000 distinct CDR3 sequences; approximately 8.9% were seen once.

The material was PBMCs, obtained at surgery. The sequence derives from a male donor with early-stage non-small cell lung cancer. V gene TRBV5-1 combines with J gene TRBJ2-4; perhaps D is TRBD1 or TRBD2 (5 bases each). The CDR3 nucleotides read TGCGCCAGCAGCTTGGATGGGGACCGAAGAACCGGCGGCTGGGCCAAAAACATTCAGTACTTC. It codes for CASSLDGDRRTGGWAKNIQYF.